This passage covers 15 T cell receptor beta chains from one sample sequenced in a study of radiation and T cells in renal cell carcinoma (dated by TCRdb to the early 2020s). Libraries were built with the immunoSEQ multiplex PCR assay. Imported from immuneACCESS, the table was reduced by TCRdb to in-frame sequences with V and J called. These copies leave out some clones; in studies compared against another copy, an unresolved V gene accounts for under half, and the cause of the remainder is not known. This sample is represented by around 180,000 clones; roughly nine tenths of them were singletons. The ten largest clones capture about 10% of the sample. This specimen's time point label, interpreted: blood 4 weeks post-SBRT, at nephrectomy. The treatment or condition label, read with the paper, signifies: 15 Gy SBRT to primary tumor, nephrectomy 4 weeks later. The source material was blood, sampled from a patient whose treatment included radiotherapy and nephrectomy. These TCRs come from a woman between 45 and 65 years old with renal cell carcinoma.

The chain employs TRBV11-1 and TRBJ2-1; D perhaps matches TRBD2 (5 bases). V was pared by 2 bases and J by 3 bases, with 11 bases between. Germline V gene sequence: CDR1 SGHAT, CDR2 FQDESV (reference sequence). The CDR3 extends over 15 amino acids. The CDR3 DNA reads TGTGCCAGCAGCTTAATGTGGACTGGCTACAATGAGCAGTTCTTC. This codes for CASSLMWTGYNEQFF.

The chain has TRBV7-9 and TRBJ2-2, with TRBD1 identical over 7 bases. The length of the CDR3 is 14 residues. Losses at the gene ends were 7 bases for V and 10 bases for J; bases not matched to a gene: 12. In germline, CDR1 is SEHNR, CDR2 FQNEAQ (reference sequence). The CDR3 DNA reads TGTGCCAGCACACGAGGGGGCGGGTCGGTGGAGCTGTTTTTT. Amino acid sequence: CASTRGGGSVELFF.

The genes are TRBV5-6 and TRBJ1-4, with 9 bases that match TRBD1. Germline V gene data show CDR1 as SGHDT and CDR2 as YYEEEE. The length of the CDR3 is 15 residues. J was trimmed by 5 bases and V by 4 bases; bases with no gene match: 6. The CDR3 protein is CASSTGGGWNEKLFF. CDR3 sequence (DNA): TGTGCCAGCAGCACAGGGGGCGGTTGGAATGAAAAACTGTTTTTT.

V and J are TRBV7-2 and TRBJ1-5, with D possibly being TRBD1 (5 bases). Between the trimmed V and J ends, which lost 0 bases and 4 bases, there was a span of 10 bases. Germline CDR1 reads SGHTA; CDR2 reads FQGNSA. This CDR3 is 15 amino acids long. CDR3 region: CASSLAGTRNQPQHF. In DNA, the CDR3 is TGTGCCAGCAGCTTAGCCGGGACTAGGAATCAGCCCCAGCATTTT.

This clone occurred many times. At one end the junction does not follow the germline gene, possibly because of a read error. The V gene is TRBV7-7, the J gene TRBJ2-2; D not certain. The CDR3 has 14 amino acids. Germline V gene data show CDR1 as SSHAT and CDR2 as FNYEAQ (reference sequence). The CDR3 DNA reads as TGTGCTAGCAGCTTTTGGGCGAACACCGGGGAGCTGTTTTTT. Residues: CASSFWANTGELFF.

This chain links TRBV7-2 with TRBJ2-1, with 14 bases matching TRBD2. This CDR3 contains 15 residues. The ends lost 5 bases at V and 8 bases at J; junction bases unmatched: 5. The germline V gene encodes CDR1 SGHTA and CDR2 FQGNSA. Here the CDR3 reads CASSRGTSGGYEQFF. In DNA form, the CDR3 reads TGTGCCAGCAGCCGCGGGACTAGCGGGGGTTATGAGCAGTTCTTC.

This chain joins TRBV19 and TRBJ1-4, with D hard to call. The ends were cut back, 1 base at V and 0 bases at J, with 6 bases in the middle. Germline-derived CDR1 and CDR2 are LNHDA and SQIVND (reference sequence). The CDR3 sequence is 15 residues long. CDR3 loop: CASSIAGTTNEKLFF. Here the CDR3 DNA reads TGTGCCAGTAGTATAGCGGGCACAACTAATGAAAAACTGTTTTTT. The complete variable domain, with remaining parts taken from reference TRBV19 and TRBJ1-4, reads DGGITQSPKYLFRKEGQNVTLSCEQNLNHDAMYWYRQDPGQGLRLIYYSQIVNDFQKGDIAEGYSVSREKKESFPLTVTSAQKNPTAFYLCASSIAGTTNEKLFFGSGTQLSVL.

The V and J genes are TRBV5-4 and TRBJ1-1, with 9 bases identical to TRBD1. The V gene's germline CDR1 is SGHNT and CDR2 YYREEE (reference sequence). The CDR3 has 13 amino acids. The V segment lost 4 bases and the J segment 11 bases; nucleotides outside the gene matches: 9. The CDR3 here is CASSPGTGQKAFF. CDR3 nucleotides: TGTGCCAGCAGCCCGGGGACAGGGCAAAAGGCTTTCTTT.

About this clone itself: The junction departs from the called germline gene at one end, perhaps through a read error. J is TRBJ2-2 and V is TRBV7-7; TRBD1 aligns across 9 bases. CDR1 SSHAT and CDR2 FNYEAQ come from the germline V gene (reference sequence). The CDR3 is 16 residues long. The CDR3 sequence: CASSSNRGTGPGELFF. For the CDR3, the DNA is TGTGCTAGCAGCTCCAACCGTGGGACAGGGCCCGGGGAGCTGTTTTTT.

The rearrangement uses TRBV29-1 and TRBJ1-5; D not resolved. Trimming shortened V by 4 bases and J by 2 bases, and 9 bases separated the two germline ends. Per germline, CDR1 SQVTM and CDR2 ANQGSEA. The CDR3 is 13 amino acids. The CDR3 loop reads CSVVSGGNQPQHF. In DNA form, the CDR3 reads TGCAGCGTTGTTAGCGGGGGCAATCAGCCCCAGCATTTT.

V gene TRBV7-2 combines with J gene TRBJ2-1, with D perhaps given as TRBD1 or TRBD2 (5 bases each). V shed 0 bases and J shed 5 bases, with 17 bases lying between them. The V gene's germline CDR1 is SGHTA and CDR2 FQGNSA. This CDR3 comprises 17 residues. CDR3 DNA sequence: TGTGCCAGCAGCTTAGCTTTTGTCGGGGCTTGGGACAATGAGCAGTTCTTC. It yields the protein CASSLAFVGAWDNEQFF.

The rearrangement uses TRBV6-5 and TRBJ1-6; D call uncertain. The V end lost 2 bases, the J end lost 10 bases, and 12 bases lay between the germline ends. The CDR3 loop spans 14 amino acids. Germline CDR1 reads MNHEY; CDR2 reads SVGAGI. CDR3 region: CASSYQTLSSPLHF. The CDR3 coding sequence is TGTGCCAGCAGTTACCAGACACTAAGCTCACCCCTCCACTTT.

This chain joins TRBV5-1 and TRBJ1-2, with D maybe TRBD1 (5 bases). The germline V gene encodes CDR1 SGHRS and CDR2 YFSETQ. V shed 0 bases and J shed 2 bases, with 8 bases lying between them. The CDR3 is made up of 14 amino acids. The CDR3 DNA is TGCGCCAGCAGCTTGGGAGGGGAGAACTATGGCTACACCTTC. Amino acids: CASSLGGENYGYTF.

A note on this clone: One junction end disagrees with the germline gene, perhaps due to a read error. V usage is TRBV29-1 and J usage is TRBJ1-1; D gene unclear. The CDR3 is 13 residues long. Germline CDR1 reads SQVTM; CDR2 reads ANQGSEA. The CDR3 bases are TGCAGCGCTGAACAGTCCCAGGACACTGAAGCTTTCTTT. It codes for CSAEQSQDTEAFF.

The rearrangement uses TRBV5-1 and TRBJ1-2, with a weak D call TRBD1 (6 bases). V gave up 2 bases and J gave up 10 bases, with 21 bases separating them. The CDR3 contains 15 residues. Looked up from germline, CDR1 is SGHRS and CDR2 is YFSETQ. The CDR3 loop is CASSFILGAGDSYTF. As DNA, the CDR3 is TGCGCCAGCAGCTTTATTCTCGGGGCAGGGGACTCCTACACCTTC.